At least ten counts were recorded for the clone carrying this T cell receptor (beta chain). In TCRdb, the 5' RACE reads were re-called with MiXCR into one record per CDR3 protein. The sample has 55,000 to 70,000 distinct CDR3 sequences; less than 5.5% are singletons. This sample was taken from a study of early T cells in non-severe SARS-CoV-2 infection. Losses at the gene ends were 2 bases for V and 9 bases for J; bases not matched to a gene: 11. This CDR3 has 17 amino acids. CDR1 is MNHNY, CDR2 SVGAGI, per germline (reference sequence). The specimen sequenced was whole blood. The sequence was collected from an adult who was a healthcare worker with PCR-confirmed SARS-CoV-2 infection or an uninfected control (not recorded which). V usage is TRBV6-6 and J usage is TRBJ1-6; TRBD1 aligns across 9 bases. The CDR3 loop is CASSYRTRTGARSPLHF. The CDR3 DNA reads TGTGCCAGCAGTTACCGAACCAGGACAGGGGCTCGTTCACCCCTCCACTTT.